The 22 T cell receptor beta chains listed next were all sequenced from one sample in a study of CD8+CD57+ T cells in acquired aplastic anemia. The template used for profiling TCR beta VDJ and CDR3 was genomic DNA. TCRdb reprocessed the reads via MiXCR and lists one record per CDR3 protein. Of just over 150,000 distinct CDR3 sequences in the sample, 40% to 60% are singletons; the top ten hold roughly 30%. For sequencing, patients were chosen who had shown expansion of CD8+CD57+ cells by flow cytometry. Sequencing was carried out using sorted CD4+, CD8+, or CD8+CD57+ T cells (not recorded which) from PBMCs. The receptor source for this set is a human donor with aplastic anemia.

The sample holds many counts of this clonotype. The chain links TRBV4-1 to TRBJ2-1, with TRBD1 as a possible D gene (5 bases). CDR1 and CDR2 (germline): MGHRA, YSYEKL. This CDR3 region has 13 residues. The germline V and J ends were trimmed by 1 base and 5 bases, with 6 bases remaining between them. The CDR3 protein is CASSQVQDNEQFF. The CDR3 bases are TGCGCCAGCAGCCAAGTACAGGACAATGAGCAGTTCTTC.

In this sample, this clonotype turned up many times. Since a much larger clone is just one base distant, this may be a read error. The chain uses TRBV10-3 and TRBJ2-2; D gene ambiguous. CDR1 ENHRY and CDR2 SYGVKD come from the germline V gene. The CDR3 runs 12 residues. Trimming took off 3 bases at V and 3 bases at J, with 2 bases between the two ends. The CDR3 reads CAISEDTGELFF. CDR3 coding DNA: TGTGCCATCAGTGAAGACACCGGGGAGCTGTTTTTT.

This clonotype was picked up many times. V is TRBV10-1 and J is TRBJ2-1; D possibly matches TRBD1 or TRBD2 (6 bases each). The ends were cut back, 5 bases at V and 6 bases at J, with 23 bases in the middle. Germline V gene sequence: CDR1 WNHNN, CDR2 SYGVQD (reference sequence). CDR3 length: 17 amino acids. Written as DNA, the CDR3 is TGCGCCAGCAGTACGACTACAGGGAGGCGTTTAAGCAATGAGCAGTTCTTC. This gives the protein CASSTTTGRRLSNEQFF.

This chain uses TRBV2 with TRBJ2-2, with D unclear. Trimming pared 7 bases from V and 13 bases from J, leaving 13 bases between. Per the germline V gene, CDR1 is SNHLY and CDR2 is FYNNEI. The CDR3 has 11 residues. CDR3 DNA: TGTGCCAGCACGAGAGAGGCTGGGCTGTTTTTT. It translates to CASTREAGLFF.

This clonotype came up many times. In DNA, the CDR3 is TGTGCCAGCAGCTTGGCGGCAGACAGGGGGAAATATGGCTACACCTTC. Amino acids: CASSLAADRGKYGYTF. The chain joins TRBV7-6 to TRBJ1-2; 9 bases fit TRBD1. V was clipped by 3 bases and J by 5 bases; unmatched bases: 10. Germline V gives CDR1 SGHVS, CDR2 FNYEAQ. The CDR3 loop spans 16 amino acids.

At least ten counts were recorded for this clonotype. The DNA for the CDR3 is TGCAGCGTTGAAGTTCGGGACCCCTACGAGCAGTACTTC. Translated, it gives CSVEVRDPYEQYF. The chain uses TRBV29-1 and TRBJ2-7; the D call may be TRBD1 or TRBD2 (5 bases each). This CDR3 contains 13 residues. Trimming left V 1 base short and J 2 bases short, with 9 bases between. CDR1 is SQVTM, CDR2 ANQGSEA, per germline.

The chain employs TRBV11-2 and TRBJ2-1, with a possible D match to TRBD2 (7 bases). CDR3 size: 15 residues. The V end was cut by 7 bases, the J end by 7 bases, with 20 bases between. Germline V CDR1 and CDR2: SGHAT, FQNNGV. CDR3 bases: TGTGCCAGCACCTCGGGGGGCGGGAGAGGGAATGAGCAGTTCTTC. Translating gives CASTSGGGRGNEQFF.

This clonotype was seen only a few times. The rearrangement uses TRBV6-2 or TRBV6-3 and TRBJ2-3, with D possibly being TRBD2 (6 bases). Trimming cost V 0 bases and J 6 bases, with 13 bases left between them. The CDR3 covers 15 residues. Germline V gene lookup returns CDR1 MNHEY and CDR2 SVGEGT. CDR3 sequence reads: CASSYSWRETDTQYF. CDR3 in DNA: TGTGCCAGCAGTTACTCATGGAGGGAGACGGATACGCAGTATTTT.

The rearrangement links TRBV7-8 to TRBJ2-7, with 7 bases fitting TRBD1. Germline assignment: CDR1 SGHVS and CDR2 FQNEAQ. After removal of 2 bases from V and 1 base from J, the junction contained 8 bases not matched to a gene. CDR3 length: 16 residues. This chain's CDR3 is CASSLLEGARSYEQYF. In nucleotides, the CDR3 is TGTGCCAGCAGCTTATTAGAGGGGGCTAGGTCCTACGAGCAGTACTTC.

This clonotype was observed at least ten times. This sequence joins TRBV7-6 and TRBJ2-6; D unclear. Trimming removed 1 base from V and 2 bases from J, with 3 bases in between. This CDR3 is 14 amino acids long. Germline assignment: CDR1 SGHVS and CDR2 FNYEAQ. CDR3 nucleotides: TGTGCCAGCAGCTTAGGCGCTGGGGCCAACGTCCTGACTTTC. This encodes CASSLGAGANVLTF.

There are many counts of this clonotype. The J gene is TRBJ2-3, the V gene TRBV4-2; 12 nucleotides agree with TRBD2. The germline gives CDR1 LGHNA, CDR2 YNFKEQ. V lost 6 bases and J lost 2; bases outside the gene matches: 9. The CDR3 length is 17 residues. The CDR3 bases are TGTGCCAGCAGTTGGGATGGACTAGCGGGATCCACAGATACGCAGTATTTT. Its protein product is CASSWDGLAGSTDTQYF.

V gene TRBV6-4 combines with J gene TRBJ2-1; possible D gene TRBD2, 6 bases. The CDR3 is made up of 14 amino acids. Per the germline V gene, CDR1 is MRHNA and CDR2 is SNTAGT. V lost 0 bases and J 8 bases, leaving 11 bases between the germline ends. For the CDR3, the DNA is TGTGCCAGCAGTGACTCCTGCGGGATGGATGAGCAGTTCTTC. It encodes CASSDSCGMDEQFF.

The chain links TRBV2 to TRBJ2-5; the D call may be TRBD1 or TRBD2 (5 bases each). Between the trimmed V and J ends, which lost 4 bases and 3 bases, there was a span of 6 bases. Germline loops: CDR1 SNHLY, CDR2 FYNNEI. CDR3 length: 12 residues. In nucleotides, the CDR3 is TGTGCCAGCAGTGGGGGGAAAGAGACCCAGTACTTC. Translation gives CASSGGKETQYF.

This clonotype was counted many times. The chain joins TRBV27 to TRBJ1-6; unclear D gene. This CDR3 is 14 amino acids long. In germline, CDR1 is MNHEY, CDR2 SMNVEV (reference sequence). The V gene lost 5 bases and the J gene lost 5 bases, with 10 bases spanning the gap. CDR3 amino acids: CASSLGSHNSPLHF. DNA for the CDR3: TGTGCCAGCAGTCTTGGGTCGCATAATTCACCCCTCCACTTT.

This chain uses TRBV6-5 with TRBJ2-2; TRBD2 aligns across 7 bases. Germline CDR1 is MNHEY and CDR2 is SVGAGI. The CDR3 has 15 residues. V dropped 2 bases and J dropped 4; count of bases not matched to a gene: 4. CDR3 coding DNA: TGTGCCAGCAGTTACGGGGGGGTTACCACCGGGGAGCTGTTTTTT. It encodes CASSYGGVTTGELFF.

This chain links TRBV9 with TRBJ2-7; possibly TRBD2 for D (5 bases). Germline V CDR1 and CDR2: SGDLS, YYNGEE. Trimming took 4 bases from V and 0 from J, leaving 11 bases between them. The CDR3 sequence is 14 residues long. The CDR3 DNA reads TGTGCCAGCAGCCCGGACTGGGGCTCCTACGAGCAGTACTTC. This codes for CASSPDWGSYEQYF.

This clonotype has ten or more counts. V usage is TRBV9 and J usage is TRBJ1-2; 8 nucleotides agree with TRBD1. V dropped 3 bases and J dropped 2; count of bases not matched to a gene: 6. There are 15 residues in the CDR3. CDR1 is SGDLS and CDR2 is YYNGEE in the germline V gene. The CDR3 DNA is TGTGCCAGCAGCGGCGGGACAGGCGGCAACTATGGCTACACCTTC. It encodes CASSGGTGGNYGYTF. The whole variable domain, filled in from reference TRBV9 and TRBJ1-2, reads DSGVTQTPKHLITATGQRVTLRCSPRSGDLSVYWYQQSLDQGLQFLIQYYNGEERAKGNILERFSAQQFPDLHSELNLSSLELGDSALYFCASSGGTGGNYGYTFGSGTRLTVV.

This chain joins TRBV11-2 and TRBJ2-1; D possibly corresponds to TRBD2 (6 bases). Germline V gene data show CDR1 as SGHAT and CDR2 as FQNNGV. The CDR3 is 17 residues long. Deletions cut 7 bases from V and 7 bases from J, with 26 bases between. The CDR3 DNA reads TGTGCCAGCACCCTTTTCCTTGGCGGGATGGGTACGAATGAGCAGTTCTTC. It encodes CASTLFLGGMGTNEQFF.

The gene calls are TRBV11-2 and TRBJ2-7; 10 bases align to TRBD1. V was pared by 0 bases and J by 5 bases, with 7 bases of the junction left unmatched. Germline CDR1 SGHAT, CDR2 FQNNGV. The CDR3 has 16 amino acids. The CDR3 DNA reads TGTGCCAGCAGCTTAGAGGGCCGGGACAGGGGTCACGAGCAGTACTTC. Translated: CASSLEGRDRGHEQYF.

The table lists this clonotype with a few counts. The V gene is TRBV12-3 or TRBV12-4, the J gene TRBJ1-2; TRBD1 is a possible D gene (6 bases). Trimming pared 5 bases from V and 0 bases from J, leaving 16 bases between. The CDR3 covers 16 residues. The CDR3 DNA reads as TGTGCCAGCAGTCCCCCGGACAGTTTAGCTAACTATGGCTACACCTTC. Amino acid sequence: CASSPPDSLANYGYTF.

At least ten counts were recorded for this clonotype. The chain employs TRBV6-2 or TRBV6-3 and TRBJ2-7; tentatively, D is TRBD1 or TRBD2 (5 bases each). V lost 2 bases to trimming and J lost 2 bases, with 7 bases between them. This CDR3 spans 13 amino acids. Germline lookup yields CDR1 MNHEY and CDR2 SVGEGT. CDR3 nucleotide sequence: TGTGCCAGCAGTTACGGGGGACCCTACGAGCAGTACTTC. This encodes CASSYGGPYEQYF.

The genes are TRBV19 and TRBJ2-1; D ambiguous. This CDR3 region has 12 residues. V dropped 4 bases and J dropped 12 bases, with 13 bases sitting between them. Germline loops: CDR1 LNHDA, CDR2 SQIVND (reference sequence). The CDR3 DNA is TGTGCCAGTAGTACTGACTGGATGGGGCAGTTCTTC. Amino acid sequence: CASSTDWMGQFF.